This T cell receptor (beta chain) was captured in a study of PD-1 blockade in mismatch repair-deficient tumors (TCRdb year 2017). With respect to the entire study: The trial enrolled just over 85 consecutive patients with approximately eleven mismatch repair-deficient cancer types between 2013 and September 2016, all previously treated and progressing. Tumor-associated T cell clones were tracked in the peripheral blood of patients responding to PD-1 blockade by deep sequencing of TCR CDR3 regions.

Results the study describes overall, beyond this receptor: Tumor-resident clones, often undetectable in blood before treatment, expanded rapidly after pembrolizumab and then contracted, generally before radiologic responses.

Including cysteine and phenylalanine, the CDR3 has 14 amino acids. The CDR3 DNA has 42 bases and is translated from base 1. Sequences MNHEY (CDR1) and SVGAGI (CDR2) are obtained from the germline V gene. The V end loses 2 bases and the J end loses 0 bases, and a stretch of 7 bases separates them. According to the study, the label for this sample's time point signals: peripheral blood before pembrolizumab. For each enrolled patient, mismatch repair deficiency was established using either polymerase chain reaction or immunohistochemistry. TCR sequencing was carried out for three patients who responded to pembrolizumab therapy. In the phase II trial, pembrolizumab PD-1 blockade was tested prospectively in advanced mismatch repair-deficient cancers, no matter which tissue of origin the cancers came from. Peripheral blood T cell samples were serially collected before and at multiple times after PD-1 blockade was started. Blood sampling times were expressed in weeks after the first pembrolizumab dose.

The protocol used for the library was the immunoSEQ multiplex PCR assay. TCRdb retrieved this table from immuneACCESS and kept in-frame rearrangements only. Not all clones are present; in checked studies, unresolved V genes account for under half, and no reason is known for the remainder. The sample contains some 48,000 clones, 77% of them found a single time. The ten largest make up roughly 3% of the sample. Details on this clone: The antigen it recognizes is unknown. There are no base qualities to consult, and no much larger clone falls within one base.

This sample comprised PBMCs, obtained before pembrolizumab treatment. The rearranged segments are TRBV6-5 and TRBJ1-2; the D segment could be TRBD1, given 6 matching bases. The receptor was isolated from an adult with mismatch repair-deficient cancer. DNA sequence: TGTGCCAGCAGTTACAGGGGGACTAACTATGGCTACACCTTC. Its amino acids are CASSYRGTNYGYTF.